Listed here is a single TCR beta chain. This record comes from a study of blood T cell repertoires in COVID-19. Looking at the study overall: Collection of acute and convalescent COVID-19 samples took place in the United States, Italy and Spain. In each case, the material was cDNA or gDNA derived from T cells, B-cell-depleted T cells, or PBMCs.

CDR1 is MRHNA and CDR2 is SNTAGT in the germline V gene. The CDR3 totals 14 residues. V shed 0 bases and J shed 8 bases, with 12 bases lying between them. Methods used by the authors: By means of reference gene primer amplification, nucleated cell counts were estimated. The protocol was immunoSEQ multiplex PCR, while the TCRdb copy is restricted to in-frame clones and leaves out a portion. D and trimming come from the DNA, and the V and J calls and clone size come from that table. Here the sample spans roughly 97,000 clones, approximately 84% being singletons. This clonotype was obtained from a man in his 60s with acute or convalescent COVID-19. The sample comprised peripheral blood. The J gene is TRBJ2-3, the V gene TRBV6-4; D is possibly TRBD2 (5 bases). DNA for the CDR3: TGTGCCAGCAGTGACTCGGCCGGGATTTTTACGCAGTATTTT. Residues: CASSDSAGIFTQYF.